This T cell receptor (beta chain) was found in a study of CD8+CD57+ T cells in acquired aplastic anemia. The wider study: On average, sorted CD4+ and CD8+ cells gave roughly 3 ug of DNA.

CDR3 and TCR beta VDJ profiling relied on genomic DNA as the template. TCRdb called the reads again in MiXCR, with one record for every CDR3 protein. Of about 110,000 distinct CDR3 sequences listed, 40% to 60% are singletons. This clonotype originated in a human donor in good health, serving as a control. Sequencing was done on a sample of sorted CD4+, CD8+, or CD8+CD57+ T cells (not recorded which) from PBMCs.

CDR3 nucleotides: TGTGCTACAGGGGAGGGAAACACCATATATTTT. Translation: CATGEGNTIYF. The rearrangement joins TRBV7-7 to TRBJ1-3; 7 bases fit TRBD1. CDR1 is SSHAT, CDR2 FNYEAQ, per germline (reference sequence). The CDR3 length is 11 residues. The full variable domain, completed using reference TRBV7-7 and TRBJ1-3, is GAGVSQSPRYKVTKRGQDVTLRCDPISSHATLYWYQQALGQGPEFLTYFNYEAQPDKSGLPSDRFSAERPEGSISTLTIQRTEQRDSAMYRCATGEGNTIYFGEGSWLTVV.